This T cell receptor beta chain was sequenced for a study of CD8 T cells in ankylosing spondylitis. As regards this clonotype: Its target is unknown.

The CDR3 is 15 residues long. TCRdb independently ran MiXCR on the 5' RACE reads; one entry per CDR3 protein. The sample has about 450,000 distinct CDR3 sequences, 25% to 30% seen once; the top ten hold under 0.9%. Whole-study findings and limits: Among TCR beta sequences, a motif of eight highly homologous variants appeared characteristic of ankylosing spondylitis blood. Within matched ankylosing spondylitis synovial fluid, disease-linked clones were reportedly significantly enriched.

The source is a male donor with ankylosing spondylitis. The specimen was blood, either unsorted or a sorted T cell fraction (not recorded which). The chain is built from TRBV21-1 and TRBJ1-5; the table's D gene call, TRBD1, was not cross checked with the DNA. TRBV21-1 is a known pseudogene. This CDR3 reads CASSLGQVSNQPQHF. The CDR3 region has the DNA TGTGCCAGCAGCCTGGGACAGGTGAGCAATCAGCCCCAGCATTTT.